Listed here are 14 T cell receptor beta chains from one sample, sequenced in a study of CXCR4 blockade with PD-1 therapy in pancreatic cancer (dated by TCRdb to the late 2010s). The library was generated by the immunoSEQ multiplex PCR assay. TCRdb took this table from immuneACCESS and kept in-frame rearrangements with V and J called. Such tables lack part of the clones; where checked against another copy, unresolved V genes explain under half of the gap, and the rest is unexplained. Within this sample are about 2,400 clones, with approximately 37% of them counted one time only. The top ten constitute approximately 15% of the sample. Sequencing input: tumor tissue. These receptor sequences come from a human donor with pancreatic ductal adenocarcinoma.

In this sample, this clone turned up a few times. The gene calls are TRBV19 and TRBJ1-3; no clear D gene. V lost 0 bases and J lost 0, with 6 bases in between. CDR1 and CDR2 from the germline V gene are LNHDA and SQIVND (reference sequence). The CDR3 sequence is 15 residues long. CDR3 DNA: TGTGCCAGTAGTATAGACGGGTCCTCTGGAAACACCATATATTTT. Translating it yields CASSIDGSSGNTIYF. Variable domain in full (rest from reference TRBV19 and TRBJ1-3): DGGITQSPKYLFRKEGQNVTLSCEQNLNHDAMYWYRQDPGQGLRLIYYSQIVNDFQKGDIAEGYSVSREKKESFPLTVTSAQKNPTAFYLCASSIDGSSGNTIYFGEGSWLTVV.

The gene calls are TRBV4-1 and TRBJ2-1; 9 nucleotides agree with TRBD2. Germline assignment: CDR1 MGHRA and CDR2 YSYEKL. J was trimmed by 2 bases and V by 3 bases; bases with no gene match: 5. CDR3 size: 16 residues. CDR3 DNA sequence: TGCGCCAGCAGCCAGGATCTAGCGGGACCCTACAATGAGCAGTTCTTC. Translation gives CASSQDLAGPYNEQFF.

This clone has only one observation. The chain uses TRBV29-1 and TRBJ1-4; D unresolved. CDR1 is SQVTM, CDR2 ANQGSEA, per germline. The CDR3 extends over 13 amino acids. The germline V and J ends were trimmed by 5 bases and 8 bases, with 15 bases remaining between them. The CDR3: CSVRAHGGEKLFF. DNA for the CDR3: TGCAGCGTTCGGGCCCACGGTGGGGAAAAACTGTTTTTT.

V and J are TRBV12-5 and TRBJ1-2; 11 nucleotides align to TRBD1. The CDR3 runs to 16 residues. In germline, CDR1 is LGHNT, CDR2 FRNRAP. J was trimmed by 4 bases and V by 2 bases; bases with no gene match: 6. The CDR3, as DNA: TGTGCTAGTGGTTTGACGCCGGGACAGGGGGTCTATGGCTACACCTTC. This codes for CASGLTPGQGVYGYTF.

This chain links TRBV5-1 with TRBJ1-1; D remains ambiguous. The CDR3 consists of 16 residues. Deletions cut 0 bases from V and 3 bases from J, with 15 bases between. The germline CDR1 and CDR2 sequences are SGHRS and YFSETQ. The CDR3 loop is CASSLEALNAHTEAFF. The CDR3 region has the DNA TGCGCCAGCAGCTTGGAGGCACTTAACGCGCACACTGAAGCTTTCTTT.

This chain links TRBV28 with TRBJ1-5; 9 bases agree with TRBD1. V shed 6 bases and J 4 bases; nucleotides not matched to a gene: 7. This CDR3 contains 15 residues. CDR1 is MDHEN, CDR2 SYDVKM, per germline. The CDR3 DNA reads TGTGCCAGCAGCCCCGGGACAGGGACGAATCAGCCCCAGCATTTT. It translates to CASSPGTGTNQPQHF.

Concerning this clone itself: At one end, the junction sequence differs from germline, possibly due to a read error. The gene calls are TRBV11-3 and TRBJ2-5; 8 nucleotides line up with TRBD2. Germline V gene data show CDR1 as SGHNT and CDR2 as YENEEA. CDR3 size: 15 residues. The CDR3 sequence is CASSQKIAGRETQYF. CDR3 nucleotide sequence: TGTGCCAGCAGCCAAAAGATAGCGGGGCGGGAGACCCAATACTTC.

This clone was detected only a few times. The rearrangement links TRBV19 to TRBJ2-5; D remains ambiguous. Trimming took off 6 bases at V and 1 base at J, with 15 bases between the two ends. The CDR3 has 15 residues. CDR1 and CDR2 from the germline V gene are LNHDA and SQIVND (reference sequence). DNA for the CDR3: TGTGCCAGTAGATCCGGACGGCGGACCCAAGAGACCCAGTACTTC. Protein: CASRSGRRTQETQYF.

This clone has more than one count but fewer than ten. J is TRBJ1-2 and V is TRBV19, with TRBD1 matching over 8 bases. After removal of 5 bases from V and 4 bases from J, the junction contained 12 bases not matched to a gene. The CDR3 consists of 16 residues. Germline V gene sequence: CDR1 LNHDA, CDR2 SQIVND (reference sequence). The CDR3 sequence is CASSFVFGTGFYGYTF. Written as DNA, the CDR3 is TGTGCCAGTAGTTTTGTATTTGGGACAGGCTTCTATGGCTACACCTTC.

This clone has just one count. The junction does not match germline at one end; this may be a read error. V usage is TRBV19 and J usage is TRBJ2-1; the match to TRBD2 covers 7 bases. There are 15 residues in the CDR3. Per germline, CDR1 LNHDA and CDR2 SQIVND (reference sequence). DNA for the CDR3: TGTGCCAATAGTATTTCTAGCGGATCCTACAATGAGCAGTTCTTC. It is translated as CANSISSGSYNEQFF.

This clone was detected only a few times. This chain joins TRBV6-4 and TRBJ2-2, with D hard to call. The CDR3 runs to 13 residues. V lost 5 bases and J 5 bases, leaving 9 bases between the germline ends. Germline V gives CDR1 MRHNA, CDR2 SNTAGT. This CDR3 reads CASSYFGTGELFF. As DNA, the CDR3 is TGTGCCAGCAGTTACTTTGGGACCGGGGAGCTGTTTTTT.

This clone is medium-sized (0.01 to 0.1%) in the sample. The chain carries TRBV11-3 and TRBJ2-1; unclear D gene. Germline loops: CDR1 SGHNT, CDR2 YENEEA. V was cut by 3 bases and J by 0 bases, with 6 bases left in between. CDR3 size: 14 residues. CDR3 sequence: CASSLGYSYNEQFF. CDR3 bases: TGTGCCAGCAGCTTGGGTTACTCCTACAATGAGCAGTTCTTC.

This rearrangement joins TRBV2 to TRBJ1-1, with D uncertain. Germline-derived CDR1 and CDR2 are SNHLY and FYNNEI. There are 15 residues in the CDR3. V lost 4 bases to trimming and J lost 1 base, with 13 bases between them. CDR3 nucleotide sequence: TGTGCCAGCAGTGCGAGACATAGTACGAACACTGAAGCTTTCTTT. As protein: CASSARHSTNTEAFF.

This clone was counted only a few times. The chain recombines TRBV6-8 with TRBJ2-5; D not certain. This CDR3 has 14 residues. Germline V CDR1 and CDR2: MNHGY, SAAAGT. V was shortened by 5 bases and J by 0 bases, with 10 bases between the two germline ends. CDR3 DNA sequence: TGTGCCAGCAGTCCCTGGGGTCACCAAGAGACCCAGTACTTC. Amino acids: CASSPWGHQETQYF.